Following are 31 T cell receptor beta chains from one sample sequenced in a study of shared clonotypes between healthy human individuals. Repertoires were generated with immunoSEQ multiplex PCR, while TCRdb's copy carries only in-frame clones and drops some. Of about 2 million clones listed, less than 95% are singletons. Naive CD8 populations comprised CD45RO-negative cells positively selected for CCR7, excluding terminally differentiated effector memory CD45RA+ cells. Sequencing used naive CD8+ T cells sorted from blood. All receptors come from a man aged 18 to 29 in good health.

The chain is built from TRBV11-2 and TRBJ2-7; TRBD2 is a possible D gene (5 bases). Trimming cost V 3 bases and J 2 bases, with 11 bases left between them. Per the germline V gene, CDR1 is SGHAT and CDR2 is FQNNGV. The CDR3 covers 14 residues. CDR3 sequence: CASSFSDWPYEQYF. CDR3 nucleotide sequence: TGTGCCAGCAGCTTTTCGGACTGGCCCTACGAGCAGTACTTC.

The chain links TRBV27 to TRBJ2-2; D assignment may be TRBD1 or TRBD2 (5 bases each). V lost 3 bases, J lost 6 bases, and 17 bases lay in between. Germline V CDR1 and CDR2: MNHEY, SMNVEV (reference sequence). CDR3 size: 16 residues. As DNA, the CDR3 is TGTGCCAGCAGTTTTATTTTGGGGGTCTCCGCCGGGGAGCTGTTTTTT. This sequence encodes CASSFILGVSAGELFF.

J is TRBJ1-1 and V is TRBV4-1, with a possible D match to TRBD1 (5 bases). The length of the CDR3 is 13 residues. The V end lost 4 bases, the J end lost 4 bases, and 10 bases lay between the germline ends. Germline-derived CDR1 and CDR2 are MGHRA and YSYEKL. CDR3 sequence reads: CASSLPGGTEAFF. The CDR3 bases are TGCGCCAGCAGCCTACCCGGGGGCACTGAAGCTTTCTTT.

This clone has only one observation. The CDR3 region is CASSLAAGLTYEQYF. In nucleotides, the CDR3 is TGTGCCAGCAGCTTAGCGGCAGGCTTGACCTACGAGCAGTACTTC. This chain joins TRBV5-5 and TRBJ2-7, with D possibly TRBD2 on 5 matching bases. Deletions cut 2 bases from V and 2 bases from J, with 14 bases between. This CDR3 region has 15 residues. Germline CDR1 is SGHKS and CDR2 is YYEKEE (reference sequence).

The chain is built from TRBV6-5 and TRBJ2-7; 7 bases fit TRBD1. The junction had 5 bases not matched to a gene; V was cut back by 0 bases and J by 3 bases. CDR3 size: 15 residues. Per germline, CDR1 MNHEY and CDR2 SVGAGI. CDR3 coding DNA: TGTGCCAGCAGTTACTCCTGGGACAGCGGCTACGAGCAGTACTTC. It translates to CASSYSWDSGYEQYF.

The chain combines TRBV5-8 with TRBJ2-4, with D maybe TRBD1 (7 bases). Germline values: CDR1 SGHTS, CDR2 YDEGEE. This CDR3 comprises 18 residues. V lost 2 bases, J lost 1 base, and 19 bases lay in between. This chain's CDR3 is CASSFDREGREAKNIQYF. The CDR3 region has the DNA TGTGCCAGCAGCTTTGACAGGGAAGGTCGGGAGGCCAAAAACATTCAGTACTTC.

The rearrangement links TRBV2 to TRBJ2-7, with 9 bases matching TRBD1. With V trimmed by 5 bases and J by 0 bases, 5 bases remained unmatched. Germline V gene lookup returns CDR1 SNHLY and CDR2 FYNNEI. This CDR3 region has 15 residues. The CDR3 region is CASSPTGGNSYEQYF. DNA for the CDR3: TGTGCCAGCAGTCCAACAGGGGGCAACTCCTACGAGCAGTACTTC.

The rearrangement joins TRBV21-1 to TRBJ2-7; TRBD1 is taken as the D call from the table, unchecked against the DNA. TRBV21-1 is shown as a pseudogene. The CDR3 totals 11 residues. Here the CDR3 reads CASSKTYEQYF. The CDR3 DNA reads TGTGCCAGCAGCAAAACATACGAGCAGTACTTC.

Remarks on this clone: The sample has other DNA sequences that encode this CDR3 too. The CDR3 DNA sequence: TGTGCCAGCAGCTTAGTTGGCAGCTCCTACGAGCAGTACTTC. Its protein product is CASSLVGSSYEQYF. This rearrangement joins TRBV7-8 to TRBJ2-7; no definite D call. Trimming took 1 base from V and 0 from J, leaving 7 bases between them. The CDR3 has 14 residues. The germline V gene encodes CDR1 SGHVS and CDR2 FQNEAQ. Full variable domain (rest looked up from reference TRBV7-8 and TRBJ2-7): GAGVSQSPRYKVAKRGQDVALRCDPISGHVSLFWYQQALGQGPEFLTYFQNEAQLDKSGLPSDRFFAERPEGSVSTLKIQRTQQEDSAVYLCASSLVGSSYEQYFGPGTRLTVT.

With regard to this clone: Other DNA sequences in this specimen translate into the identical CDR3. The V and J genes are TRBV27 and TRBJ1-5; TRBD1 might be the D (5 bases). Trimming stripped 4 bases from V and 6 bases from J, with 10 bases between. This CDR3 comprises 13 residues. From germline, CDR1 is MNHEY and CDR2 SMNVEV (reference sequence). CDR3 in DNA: TGTGCCAGCAGTTGGGGGGGTGGTCAGCCCCAGCATTTT. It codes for CASSWGGGQPQHF.

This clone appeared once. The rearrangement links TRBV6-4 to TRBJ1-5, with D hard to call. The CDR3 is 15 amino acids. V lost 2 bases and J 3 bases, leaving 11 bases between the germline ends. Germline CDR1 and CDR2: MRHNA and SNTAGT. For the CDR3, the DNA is TGTGCCAGCAGTGACACAAAAGAGCACAATCAGCCCCAGCATTTT. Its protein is CASSDTKEHNQPQHF.

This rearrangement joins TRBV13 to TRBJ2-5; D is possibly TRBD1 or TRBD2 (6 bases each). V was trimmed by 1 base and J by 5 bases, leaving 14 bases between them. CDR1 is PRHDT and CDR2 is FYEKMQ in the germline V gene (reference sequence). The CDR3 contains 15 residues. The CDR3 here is CASSLAGAPRETQYF. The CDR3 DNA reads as TGTGCCAGCAGCTTAGCGGGGGCCCCGAGGGAGACCCAGTACTTC.

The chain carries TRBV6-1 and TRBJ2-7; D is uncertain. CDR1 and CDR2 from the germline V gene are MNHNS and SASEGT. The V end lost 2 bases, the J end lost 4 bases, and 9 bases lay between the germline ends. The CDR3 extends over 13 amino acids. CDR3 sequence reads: CASSEKAEYEQYF. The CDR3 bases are TGTGCCAGCAGTGAAAAGGCGGAGTACGAGCAGTACTTC.

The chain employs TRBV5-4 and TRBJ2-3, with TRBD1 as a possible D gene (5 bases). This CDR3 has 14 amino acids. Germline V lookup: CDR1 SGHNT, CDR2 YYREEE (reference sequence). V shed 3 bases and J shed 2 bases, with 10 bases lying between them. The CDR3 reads CASSSNRITDTQYF. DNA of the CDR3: TGTGCCAGCAGCTCAAACAGGATCACAGATACGCAGTATTTT.

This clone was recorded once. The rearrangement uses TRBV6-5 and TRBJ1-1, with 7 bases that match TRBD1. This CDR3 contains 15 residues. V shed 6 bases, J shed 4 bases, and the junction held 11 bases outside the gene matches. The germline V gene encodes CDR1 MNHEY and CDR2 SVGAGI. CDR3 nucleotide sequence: TGTGCCAGCAGATCATCAACAGGGGAGGGCACTGAAGCTTTCTTT. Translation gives CASRSSTGEGTEAFF.

The CDR3 protein is CASSPPGGEAYNEQFF. The CDR3 coding sequence is TGTGCCAGCAGCCCCCCGGGGGGCGAAGCCTACAATGAGCAGTTCTTC. V is TRBV7-9 and J is TRBJ2-1; TRBD2 is a possible D gene (7 bases). The length of the CDR3 is 16 residues. V lost 5 bases and J lost 2, with 16 bases in between. Germline CDR1 SEHNR, CDR2 FQNEAQ (reference sequence).

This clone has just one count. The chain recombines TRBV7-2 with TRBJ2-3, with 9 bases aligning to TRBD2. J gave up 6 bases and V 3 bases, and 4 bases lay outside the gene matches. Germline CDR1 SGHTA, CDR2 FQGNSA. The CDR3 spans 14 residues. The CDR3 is CASSFAGGLDTQYF. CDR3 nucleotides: TGTGCCAGCAGCTTTGCGGGGGGGCTTGATACGCAGTATTTT.

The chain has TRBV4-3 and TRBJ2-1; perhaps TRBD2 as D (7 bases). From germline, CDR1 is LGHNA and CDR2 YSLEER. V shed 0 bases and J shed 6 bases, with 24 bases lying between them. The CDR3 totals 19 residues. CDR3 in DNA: TGCGCCAGCAGCCAAGAAGGGTGGGGGGGCGCGGAATTCCCCAATGAGCAGTTCTTC. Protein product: CASSQEGWGGAEFPNEQFF.

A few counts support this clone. CDR3: CASSGGGRETQYF. In nucleotides, the CDR3 is TGTGCCAGCTCTGGGGGAGGGAGGGAGACCCAGTACTTC. J is TRBJ2-5 and V is TRBV28; 7 bases fit TRBD2. The CDR3 is 13 amino acids. Trimming removed 8 bases from V and 5 bases from J; junction bases left unmatched: 8. Germline CDR1 and CDR2: MDHEN and SYDVKM.

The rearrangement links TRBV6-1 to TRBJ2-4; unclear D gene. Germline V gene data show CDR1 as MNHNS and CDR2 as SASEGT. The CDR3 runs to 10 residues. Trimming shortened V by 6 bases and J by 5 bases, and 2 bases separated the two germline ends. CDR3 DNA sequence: TGTGCCAGCAGCGAAAACATTCAGTACTTC. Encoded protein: CASSENIQYF.

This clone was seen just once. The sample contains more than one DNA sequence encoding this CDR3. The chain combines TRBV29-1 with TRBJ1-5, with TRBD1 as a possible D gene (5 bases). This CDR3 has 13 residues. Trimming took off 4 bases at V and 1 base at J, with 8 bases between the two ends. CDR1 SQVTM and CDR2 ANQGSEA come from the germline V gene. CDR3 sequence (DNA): TGCAGCGTTGCGGGGGGGAGCAATCAGCCCCAGCATTTT. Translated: CSVAGGSNQPQHF.

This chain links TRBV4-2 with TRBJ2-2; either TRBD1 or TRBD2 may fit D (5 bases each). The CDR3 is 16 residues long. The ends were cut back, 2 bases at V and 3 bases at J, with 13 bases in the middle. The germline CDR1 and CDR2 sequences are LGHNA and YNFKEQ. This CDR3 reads CASSQPGTLDTGELFF. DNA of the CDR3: TGTGCCAGCAGCCAACCCGGGACGCTGGACACCGGGGAGCTGTTTTTT.

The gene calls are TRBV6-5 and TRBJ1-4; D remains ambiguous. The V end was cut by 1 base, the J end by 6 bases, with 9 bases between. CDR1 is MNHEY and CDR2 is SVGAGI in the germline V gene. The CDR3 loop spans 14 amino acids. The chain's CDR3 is CASSYFGPDEKLFF. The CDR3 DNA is TGTGCCAGCAGTTACTTCGGGCCCGATGAAAAACTGTTTTTT.

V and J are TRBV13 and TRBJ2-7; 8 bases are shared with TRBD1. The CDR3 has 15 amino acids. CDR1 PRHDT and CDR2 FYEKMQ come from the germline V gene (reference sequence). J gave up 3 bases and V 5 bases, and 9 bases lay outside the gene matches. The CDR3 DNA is TGTGCCAGCAGCCCAACTTTTGACAGGGGCTACGAGCAGTACTTC. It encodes CASSPTFDRGYEQYF.

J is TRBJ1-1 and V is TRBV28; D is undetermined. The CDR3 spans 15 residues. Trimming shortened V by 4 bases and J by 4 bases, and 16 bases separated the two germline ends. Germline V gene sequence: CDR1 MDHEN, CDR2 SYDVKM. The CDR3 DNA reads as TGTGCCAGCAGTTCCCACCGGGTCCTGGTCACTGAAGCTTTCTTT. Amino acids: CASSSHRVLVTEAFF.

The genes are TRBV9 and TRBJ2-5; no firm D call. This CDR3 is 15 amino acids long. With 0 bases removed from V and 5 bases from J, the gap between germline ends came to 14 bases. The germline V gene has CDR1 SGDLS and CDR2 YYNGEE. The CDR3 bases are TGTGCCAGCAGCGTAGAGGGCGGAGATCTGGAGACCCAGTACTTC. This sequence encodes CASSVEGGDLETQYF. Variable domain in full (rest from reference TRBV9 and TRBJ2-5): DSGVTQTPKHLITATGQRVTLRCSPRSGDLSVYWYQQSLDQGLQFLIQYYNGEERAKGNILERFSAQQFPDLHSELNLSSLELGDSALYFCASSVEGGDLETQYFGPGTRLLVL.

The CDR3, as DNA: TGCGCCAGCAGCCCAAGTGAAAGCGGGGGGGCCACCGGGGAGCTGTTTTTT. It translates to CASSPSESGGATGELFF. The chain uses TRBV4-1 and TRBJ2-2, with 10 bases lining up with TRBD2. The CDR3 runs to 17 residues. V lost 4 bases, J lost 4 bases, and 9 bases stayed unmatched. Germline V lookup: CDR1 MGHRA, CDR2 YSYEKL.

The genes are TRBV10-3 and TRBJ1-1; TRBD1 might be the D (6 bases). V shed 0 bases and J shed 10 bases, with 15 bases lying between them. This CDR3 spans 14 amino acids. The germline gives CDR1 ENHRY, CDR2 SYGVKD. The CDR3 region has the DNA TGTGCCATCAGTGAGTCCTACTCAGGGGTGGGAGCTTTCTTT. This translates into CAISESYSGVGAFF.

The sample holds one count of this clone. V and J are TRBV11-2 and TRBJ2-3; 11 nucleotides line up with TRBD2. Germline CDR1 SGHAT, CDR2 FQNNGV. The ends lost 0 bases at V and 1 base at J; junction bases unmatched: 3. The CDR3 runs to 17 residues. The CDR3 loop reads CASSLDELAGGTDTQYF. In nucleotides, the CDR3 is TGTGCCAGCAGCTTAGACGAACTAGCGGGGGGCACAGATACGCAGTATTTT.

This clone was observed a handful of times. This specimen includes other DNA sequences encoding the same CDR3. The CDR3 DNA is TGCGCCAGCAGCCAAGATTACAATGAGCAGTTCTTC. Translating gives CASSQDYNEQFF. V is TRBV4-3 and J is TRBJ2-1, with unresolved D. Between the trimmed V and J ends, which lost 0 bases and 4 bases, there was a span of 1 base. CDR1 and CDR2 (germline): LGHNA, YSLEER. The CDR3 spans 12 residues.

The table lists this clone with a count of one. The CDR3 DNA is TGTGCCAGCAGCCATCCAGCCGGGACAGGGGATGCTGGCTACACCTTC. This translates into CASSHPAGTGDAGYTF. The chain recombines TRBV5-5 with TRBJ1-2; TRBD1 matches 10 bases. CDR1 is SGHKS and CDR2 is YYEKEE in the germline V gene (reference sequence). The V and J ends lost 4 bases and 7 bases, in that order; junction bases with no gene match: 13. The CDR3 has 16 residues.